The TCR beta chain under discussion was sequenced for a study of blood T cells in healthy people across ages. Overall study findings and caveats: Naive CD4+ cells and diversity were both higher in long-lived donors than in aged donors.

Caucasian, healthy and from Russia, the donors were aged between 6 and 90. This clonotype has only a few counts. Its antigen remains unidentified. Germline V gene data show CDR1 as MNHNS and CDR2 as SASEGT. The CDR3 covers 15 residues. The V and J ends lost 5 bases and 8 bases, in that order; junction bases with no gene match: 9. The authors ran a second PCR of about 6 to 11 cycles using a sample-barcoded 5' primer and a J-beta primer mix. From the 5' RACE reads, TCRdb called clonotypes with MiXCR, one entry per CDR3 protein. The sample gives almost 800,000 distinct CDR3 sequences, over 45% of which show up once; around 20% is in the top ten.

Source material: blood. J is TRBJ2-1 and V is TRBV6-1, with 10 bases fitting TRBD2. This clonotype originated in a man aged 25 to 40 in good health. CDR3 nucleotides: TGTGCCAGCAGTTCTCTAGCGGGAGTCCCCCATGAGCAGTTCTTC. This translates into CASSSLAGVPHEQFF.